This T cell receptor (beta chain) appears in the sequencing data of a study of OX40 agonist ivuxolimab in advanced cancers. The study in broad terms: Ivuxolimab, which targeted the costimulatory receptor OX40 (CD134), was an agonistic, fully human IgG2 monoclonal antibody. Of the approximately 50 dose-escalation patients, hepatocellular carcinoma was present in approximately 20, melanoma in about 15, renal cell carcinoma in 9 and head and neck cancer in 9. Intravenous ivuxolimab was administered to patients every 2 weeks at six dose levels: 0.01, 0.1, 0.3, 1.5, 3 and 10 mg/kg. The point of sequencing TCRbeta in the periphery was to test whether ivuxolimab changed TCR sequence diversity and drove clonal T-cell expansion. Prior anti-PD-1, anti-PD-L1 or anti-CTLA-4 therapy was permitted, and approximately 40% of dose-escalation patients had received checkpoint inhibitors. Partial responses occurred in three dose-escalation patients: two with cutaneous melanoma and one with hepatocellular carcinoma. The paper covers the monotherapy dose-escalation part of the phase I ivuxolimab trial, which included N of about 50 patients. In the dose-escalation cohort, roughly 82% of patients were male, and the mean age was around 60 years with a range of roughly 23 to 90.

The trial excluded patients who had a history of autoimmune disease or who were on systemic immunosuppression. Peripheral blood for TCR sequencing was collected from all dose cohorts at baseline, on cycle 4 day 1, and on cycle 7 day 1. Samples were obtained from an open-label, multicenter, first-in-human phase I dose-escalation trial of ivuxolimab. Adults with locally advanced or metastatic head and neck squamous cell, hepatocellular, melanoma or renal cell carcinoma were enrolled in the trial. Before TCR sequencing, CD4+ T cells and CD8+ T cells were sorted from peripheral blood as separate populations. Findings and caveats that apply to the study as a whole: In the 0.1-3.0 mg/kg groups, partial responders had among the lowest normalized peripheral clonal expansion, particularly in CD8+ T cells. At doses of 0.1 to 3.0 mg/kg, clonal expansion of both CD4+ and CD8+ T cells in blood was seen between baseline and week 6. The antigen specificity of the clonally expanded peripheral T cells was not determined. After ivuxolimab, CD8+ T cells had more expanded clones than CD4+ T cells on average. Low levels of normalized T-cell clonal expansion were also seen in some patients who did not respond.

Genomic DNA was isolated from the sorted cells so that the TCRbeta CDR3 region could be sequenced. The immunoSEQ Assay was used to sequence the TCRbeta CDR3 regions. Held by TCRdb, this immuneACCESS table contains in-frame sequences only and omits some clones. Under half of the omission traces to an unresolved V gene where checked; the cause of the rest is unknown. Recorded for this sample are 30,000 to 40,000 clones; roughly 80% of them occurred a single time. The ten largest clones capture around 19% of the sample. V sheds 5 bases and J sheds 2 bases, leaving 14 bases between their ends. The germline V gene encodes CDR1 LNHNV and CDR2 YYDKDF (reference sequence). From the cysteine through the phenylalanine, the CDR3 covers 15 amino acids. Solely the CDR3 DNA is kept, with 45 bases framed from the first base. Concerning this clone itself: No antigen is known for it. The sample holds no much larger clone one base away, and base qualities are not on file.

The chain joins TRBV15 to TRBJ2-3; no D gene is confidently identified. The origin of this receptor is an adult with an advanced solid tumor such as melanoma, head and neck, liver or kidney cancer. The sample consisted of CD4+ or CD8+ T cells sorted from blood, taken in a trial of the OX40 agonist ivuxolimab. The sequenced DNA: TGTGCCACCAGCCGTGAACTGGGCCTCACAGATACGCAGTATTTT. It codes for CATSRELGLTDTQYF.